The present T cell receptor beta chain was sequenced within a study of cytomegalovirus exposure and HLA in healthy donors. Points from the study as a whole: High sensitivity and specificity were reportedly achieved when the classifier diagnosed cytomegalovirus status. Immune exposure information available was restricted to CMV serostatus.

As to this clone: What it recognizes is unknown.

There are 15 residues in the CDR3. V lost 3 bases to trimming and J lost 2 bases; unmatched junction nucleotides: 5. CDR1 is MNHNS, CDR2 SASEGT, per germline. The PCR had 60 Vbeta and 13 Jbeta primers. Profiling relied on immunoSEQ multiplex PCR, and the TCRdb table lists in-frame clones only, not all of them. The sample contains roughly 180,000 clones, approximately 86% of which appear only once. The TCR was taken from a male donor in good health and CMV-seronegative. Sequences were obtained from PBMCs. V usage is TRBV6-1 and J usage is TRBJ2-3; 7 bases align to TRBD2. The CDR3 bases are TGTGCCAGCAGTGAGGTGGGGGGGTCCACAGATACGCAGTATTTT. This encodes CASSEVGGSTDTQYF.